This passage covers 9 T cell receptor beta chains from one sample sequenced in a study of cytomegalovirus exposure and HLA in healthy donors. Primers for the PCR totalled 60 Vbeta and 13 Jbeta. Produced via immunoSEQ multiplex PCR; TCRdb's table is partial and in-frame only. The sample carries a few hundred thousand clones, roughly four fifths recorded once. Input material: PBMCs. These receptors came from a woman in her sixties or seventies in good health and CMV-seropositive.

The chain carries TRBV18 and TRBJ1-3; 7 bases match TRBD1. V shed 4 bases and J 2 bases; nucleotides not matched to a gene: 8. This CDR3 comprises 16 residues. The V gene's germline CDR1 is KGHSH and CDR2 LQKENI. The CDR3 DNA reads TGTGCCAGCTCACAGAAATCCGGGACAGCTGGAAACACCATATATTTT. It yields the protein CASSQKSGTAGNTIYF. Complete variable domain (other parts from reference TRBV18 and TRBJ1-3): NAGVMQNPRHLVRRRGQEARLRCSPMKGHSHVYWYRQLPEEGLKFMVYLQKENIIDESGMPKERFSAEFPKEGPSILRIQQVVRGDSAAYFCASSQKSGTAGNTIYFGEGSWLTVV.

This clone was detected only a few times. At the DNA level, this CDR3 is encoded by other sequences in the same sample as well. J is TRBJ2-6 and V is TRBV7-3; TRBD2 matches 11 bases. CDR1 is SGHTA and CDR2 is FQGTGA in the germline V gene. V lost 5 bases to trimming and J lost 3 bases; unmatched junction nucleotides: 6. The CDR3 length is 17 residues. As DNA, the CDR3 is TGTGCCAGCAGCCCACGGACTAGCGGGCTTGGGGCCAACGTCCTGACTTTC. This encodes CASSPRTSGLGANVLTF.

The CDR3 loop is CASRKAGGDQPQHF. Written as DNA, the CDR3 is TGTGCCAGTAGGAAAGCAGGAGGAGACCAGCCCCAGCATTTT. The chain combines TRBV19 with TRBJ1-5, with D hard to call. V lost 6 bases, J lost 7 bases, and 16 bases lay in between. The CDR3 length is 14 residues. Germline assignment: CDR1 LNHDA and CDR2 SQIVND (reference sequence).

The V gene is TRBV6-5, the J gene TRBJ1-1, with 10 positions matching TRBD1. The V and J ends lost 2 bases and 4 bases, in that order; junction bases with no gene match: 4. This CDR3 has 15 amino acids. Germline loops: CDR1 MNHEY, CDR2 SVGAGI. In nucleotides, the CDR3 is TGTGCCAGCAGTTACCTCAGGACAGGGGGCACTGAAGCTTTCTTT. Residues: CASSYLRTGGTEAFF.

This chain uses TRBV11-3 with TRBJ2-7; 9 bases agree with TRBD1. V lost 5 bases to trimming and J lost 0 bases; unmatched junction nucleotides: 11. Germline CDR1 reads SGHNT; CDR2 reads YENEEA. The CDR3 length is 17 residues. The chain's CDR3 is CASSRWTGAIRSYEQYF. The CDR3 bases are TGTGCCAGCAGCCGCTGGACAGGGGCCATCCGCTCCTACGAGCAGTACTTC.

The CDR3 loop is CASRLGQKDTDTQYF. The CDR3 region has the DNA TGTGCCAGCAGGCTGGGACAGAAGGACACAGATACGCAGTATTTT. The rearrangement links TRBV5-4 to TRBJ2-3; 7 bases map to TRBD1. The length of the CDR3 is 15 residues. CDR1 is SGHNT and CDR2 is YYREEE in the germline V gene (reference sequence). V shed 5 bases and J 2 bases; nucleotides not matched to a gene: 8.

V usage is TRBV10-1 and J usage is TRBJ1-2, with D possibly TRBD1 on 5 matching bases. CDR3 size: 14 residues. V lost 6 bases to trimming and J lost 0 bases, with 11 bases between them. Germline values: CDR1 WNHNN, CDR2 SYGVQD (reference sequence). In nucleotides, the CDR3 is TGCGCCAGCAGCGGGGGGGGATCTAACTATGGCTACACCTTC. It translates to CASSGGGSNYGYTF.

The CDR3 DNA is TGCGCCAGCCGTCCCGCCGCGGGAGGCTCTGGGGCCAACGTCCTGACTTTC. Translated: CASRPAAGGSGANVLTF. The chain recombines TRBV5-1 with TRBJ2-6; TRBD2 aligns across 8 bases. This CDR3 is 17 amino acids long. Germline loops: CDR1 SGHRS, CDR2 YFSETQ. V was clipped by 7 bases and J by 0 bases; unmatched bases: 9.

The chain joins TRBV27 to TRBJ2-1; 8 bases are a match to TRBD2. V shed 5 bases and J 1 base; nucleotides not matched to a gene: 7. This CDR3 contains 16 residues. CDR1 and CDR2 from the germline V gene are MNHEY and SMNVEV (reference sequence). The CDR3 region is CASSILSGSSYNEQFF. The CDR3 region has the DNA TGTGCCAGCAGTATACTGAGCGGGAGTTCCTACAATGAGCAGTTCTTC.